The clone carrying this TCR beta chain was counted only a few times. Ophthalmopathy cases met thresholds of Clinical Activity Score at least 3, NOSPECS grade at least 4 and duration under 3 months. This CDR3 is built from 12 residues. The germline gives CDR1 MDHEN, CDR2 SYDVKM. Trimming took off 5 bases at V and 10 bases at J, with 12 bases between the two ends. These data originate in a study of T cells in Graves' hyperthyroidism and ophthalmopathy. The investigators amplified TCR beta CDR3 regions from RNA transcripts. A first-round RT-PCR of the TCR CDR3 used the HTBI primer set. Each CDR3 protein is one row after TCRdb ran MiXCR on the multiplex PCR reads. The sample contains 300,000 or so distinct CDR3 sequences, 17% of which appear only once.

The V gene is TRBV28, the J gene TRBJ1-5; D is ambiguous. This receptor was identified in an older woman with Graves' ophthalmopathy. The sample taken for sequencing was blood. For the CDR3, the DNA is TGTGCCAGCAGTGCAGTCCGGGAACCCCAGCATTTT. Protein sequence: CASSAVREPQHF.